This T cell receptor (beta chain) came from a study of blood T cell repertoires in COVID-19. Looking at the study overall: COVID-19 samples, acute and convalescent, were from the United States, Italy and Spain. Sources were T cells, B-cell-depleted T cells, or PBMCs; the material itself was cDNA or gDNA.

Clinical histories supplied by participants themselves formed the basis of cohort assignment. Study processing details: Estimated nucleated cell counts came from reference gene primer amplification. Assay used: immunoSEQ multiplex PCR; TCRdb lists only in-frame clones, some missing. V, J and clone size reflect that table, while D and trimming were determined from the DNA. This table has a few hundred thousand clones, about 91% appearing once. The J segment lost 4 bases and the V segment lost 8 bases, leaving 5 bases of the junction unmatched. Germline V gives CDR1 KGHSH, CDR2 LQKENI. This CDR3 is 13 amino acids long.

V and J are TRBV18 and TRBJ1-5; 7 bases are shared with TRBD1. The material sequenced was PBMCs or T cells enriched from blood (not recorded which). The TCR was taken from a woman younger than 30 who had recovered from COVID-19. The CDR3 loop reads CASAGQRNQPQHF. DNA of the CDR3: TGTGCCAGCGCGGGACAGAGAAATCAGCCCCAGCATTTT.